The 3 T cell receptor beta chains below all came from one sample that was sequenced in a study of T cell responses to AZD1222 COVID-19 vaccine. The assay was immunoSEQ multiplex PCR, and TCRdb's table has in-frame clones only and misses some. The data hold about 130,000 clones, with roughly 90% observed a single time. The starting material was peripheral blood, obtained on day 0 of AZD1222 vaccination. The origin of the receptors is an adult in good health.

The CDR3 DNA reads as TGTGCCAGCAGTTTAGGGAACAGCTACAATGAGCAGTTCTTC. Translation gives CASSLGNSYNEQFF. The genes are TRBV27 and TRBJ2-1; no reliable D call. CDR3 size: 14 residues. V was cut by 2 bases and J by 3 bases, with 8 bases left in between. Germline-derived CDR1 and CDR2 are MNHEY and SMNVEV (reference sequence).

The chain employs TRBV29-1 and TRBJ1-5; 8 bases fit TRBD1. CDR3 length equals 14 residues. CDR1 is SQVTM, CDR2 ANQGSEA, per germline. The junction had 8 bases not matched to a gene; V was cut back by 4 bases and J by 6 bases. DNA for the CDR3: TGCAGCGTTGCCACCGGGACAGGTTCTCAGCCCCAGCATTTT. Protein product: CSVATGTGSQPQHF.

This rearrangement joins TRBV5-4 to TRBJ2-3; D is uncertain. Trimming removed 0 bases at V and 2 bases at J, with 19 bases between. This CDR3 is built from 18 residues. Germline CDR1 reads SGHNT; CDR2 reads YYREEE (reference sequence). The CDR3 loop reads CASSLANSRRLITDTQYF. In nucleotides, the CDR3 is TGTGCCAGCAGCTTGGCCAATAGTCGGCGCCTAATCACAGATACGCAGTATTTT.